The rows below give T cell receptor beta chains drawn from one sample of a study of blood T cell repertoires in COVID-19. Repertoires were generated with immunoSEQ multiplex PCR, while TCRdb's copy carries only in-frame clones and drops some. The table lists some 67,000 clones, 75% to 95% of them singletons, with under 6.5% in the top ten. The specimen was peripheral blood. All receptors come from a woman aged 18-29 years with acute or convalescent COVID-19. The CDR3 runs from the conserved cysteine through the conserved F or W. Each record gives: V gene, D gene, J gene, CDR3 protein. D genes are given only for firm matches.

>TRBV20-1|NA|TRBJ1-6
CSASSGHRVGSPLHF
>TRBV10-2|NA|TRBJ2-7
CASQGSYEQYF
>TRBV29-1|TRBD1|TRBJ2-5
CSVAPGQGIETQYF
>TRBV18|NA|TRBJ2-2
CASSTGFGPHTGELFF
>TRBV30|TRBD1|TRBJ1-2
CAWSPGGIYGYTF
>TRBV5-1|TRBD1|TRBJ1-4
CASSVGTGEEEKLFF
>TRBV19|NA|TRBJ1-2
CASSMPGEYGYTF
>TRBV5-1|TRBD1|TRBJ1-4
CASSPWGTVNEKLFF
>TRBV4-3|TRBD2|TRBJ2-3
CASSQDRLAGVGDTQYF
>TRBV19|NA|TRBJ1-2
CASSIRQEDPFNYGYTF
>TRBV6-5|NA|TRBJ1-2
CASSYSRSGGYTF
>TRBV18|NA|TRBJ2-3
CASSLRQPNTDTQYF
>TRBV3-1/TRBV3-2|NA|TRBJ2-5
CASNQGVGTQYF
>TRBV10-2|NA|TRBJ2-5
CASSDGPPSGYQETQYF
>TRBV6-1|TRBD1|TRBJ1-1
CASSEWDRLNTEAFF
>TRBV9|TRBD1|TRBJ2-7
CASSGAQRRDRPIYEQYF
>TRBV5-1|NA|TRBJ2-3
CASSSTGGPDTQYF
>TRBV5-5|TRBD1|TRBJ1-1
CASSLQGMNTEAFF
>TRBV6-6|NA|TRBJ2-7
CASSYGGNRVIEQYF
>TRBV11-2|TRBD2|TRBJ2-5
CASSLISGGAGETQYF
>TRBV2|TRBD1|TRBJ1-1
CASRQTGVGAFF
>TRBV9|TRBD1|TRBJ2-1
CASSTGVNYNEQFF
>TRBV6-5|TRBD2|TRBJ2-1
CASTEREGYNEQFF
>TRBV7-9|NA|TRBJ2-3
CASSLISYTDTQYF
>TRBV2|NA|TRBJ1-5
CASSDEFRGTNQPQHF
>TRBV5-1|TRBD2|TRBJ2-3
CASSETGTSGLTDTQYF
>TRBV30|NA|TRBJ2-4
CAWSQGAKNIQYF
>TRBV19|NA|TRBJ1-1
CASSIDVSRGYTEAFF
>TRBV5-1|TRBD1|TRBJ2-2
CASRPGGSGELFF
>TRBV7-2|TRBD2|TRBJ2-2
CASSPQSSGRSGELFF
>TRBV6-2/TRBV6-3|NA|TRBJ1-4
CASGQQGSGNEKLFF
>TRBV7-8|NA|TRBJ2-4
CASRPGGPGTKNIQYF
>TRBV7-9|NA|TRBJ1-2
CASSLNRDTGYTF
>TRBV5-6|NA|TRBJ1-6
CASSLVRASRSPLHF
>TRBV7-9|NA|TRBJ2-7
CASSSGLSAYEQYF
>TRBV7-8|TRBD2|TRBJ2-7
CASSLARGRRAYEQYF
>TRBV6-4|TRBD1|TRBJ2-7
CARGWTGGSQGPYEQYF
>TRBV7-2|TRBD1|TRBJ2-5
CATGDRARGTQYF
>TRBV5-1|NA|TRBJ1-4
CASRKQGGEGANEKLFF
>TRBV7-2|TRBD2|TRBJ2-5
CASSLSGEGPISGETQYF
>TRBV5-1|NA|TRBJ2-6
CASSPPRDSYTLANVLTF
>TRBV3-1/TRBV3-2|NA|TRBJ2-7
CASSQVAGNEQYF
>TRBV28|TRBD1|TRBJ1-1
CASSSRTGVDTEAFF
>TRBV30|TRBD1|TRBJ1-1
CAWRTGAYTEAFF
>TRBV18|TRBD1|TRBJ1-2
CASSPADRVDYGYTF
>TRBV11-2|TRBD1|TRBJ2-2
CASSFPGQGPTGELFF
>TRBV27|TRBD2|TRBJ2-3
CATHSTRTSGGLEDTQYF
>TRBV5-1|TRBD1|TRBJ2-7
CASSLGPGQGANEQYF
>TRBV11-3|NA|TRBJ2-2
CASSHSEGAGELFF
>TRBV28|TRBD1|TRBJ1-5
CATQTGTYSNQPQHF